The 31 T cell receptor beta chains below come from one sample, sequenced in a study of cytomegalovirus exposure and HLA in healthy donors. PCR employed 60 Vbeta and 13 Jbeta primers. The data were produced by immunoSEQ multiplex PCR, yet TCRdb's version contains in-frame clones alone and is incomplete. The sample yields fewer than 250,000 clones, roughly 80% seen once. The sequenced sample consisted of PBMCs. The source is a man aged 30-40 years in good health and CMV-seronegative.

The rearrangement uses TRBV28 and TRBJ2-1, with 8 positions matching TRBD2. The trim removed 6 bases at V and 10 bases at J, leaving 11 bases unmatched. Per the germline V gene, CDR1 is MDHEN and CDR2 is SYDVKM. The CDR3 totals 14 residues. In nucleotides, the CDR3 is TGTGCCAGCAGCAGATCGGGGGGGATCAGGGAGCAGTTCTTC. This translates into CASSRSGGIREQFF.

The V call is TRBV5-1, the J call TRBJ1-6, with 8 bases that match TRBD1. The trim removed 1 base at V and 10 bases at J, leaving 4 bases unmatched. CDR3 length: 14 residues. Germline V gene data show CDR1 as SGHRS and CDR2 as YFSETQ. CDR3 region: CASSLHAGGSPLHF. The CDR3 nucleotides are TGCGCCAGCAGCTTGCATGCAGGGGGCTCACCCCTCCACTTT.

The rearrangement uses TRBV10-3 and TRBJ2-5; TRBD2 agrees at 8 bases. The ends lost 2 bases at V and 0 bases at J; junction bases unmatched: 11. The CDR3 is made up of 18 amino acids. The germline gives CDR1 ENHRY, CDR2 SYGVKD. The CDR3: CAISEESSGGAYQETQYF. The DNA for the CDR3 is TGTGCCATCAGTGAGGAATCGTCGGGAGGGGCCTACCAAGAGACCCAGTACTTC.

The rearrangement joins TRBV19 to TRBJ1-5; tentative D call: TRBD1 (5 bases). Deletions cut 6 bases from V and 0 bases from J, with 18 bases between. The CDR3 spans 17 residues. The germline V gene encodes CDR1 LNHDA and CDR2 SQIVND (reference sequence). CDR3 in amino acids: CASSSWGVGGSNQPQHF. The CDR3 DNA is TGTGCCAGTAGCTCGTGGGGGGTGGGGGGTAGCAATCAGCCCCAGCATTTT.

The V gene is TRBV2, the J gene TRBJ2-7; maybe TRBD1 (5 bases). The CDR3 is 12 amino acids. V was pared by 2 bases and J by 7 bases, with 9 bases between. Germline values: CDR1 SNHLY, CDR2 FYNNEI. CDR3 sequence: CASSELTEEQYF. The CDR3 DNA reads TGTGCCAGCAGTGAATTGACAGAGGAGCAGTACTTC. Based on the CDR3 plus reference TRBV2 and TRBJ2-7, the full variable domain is EPEVTQTPSHQVTQMGQEVILRCVPISNHLYFYWYRQILGQKVEFLVSFYNNEISEKSEIFDDQFSVERPDGSNFTLKIRSTKLEDSAMYFCASSELTEEQYFGPGTRLTVT.

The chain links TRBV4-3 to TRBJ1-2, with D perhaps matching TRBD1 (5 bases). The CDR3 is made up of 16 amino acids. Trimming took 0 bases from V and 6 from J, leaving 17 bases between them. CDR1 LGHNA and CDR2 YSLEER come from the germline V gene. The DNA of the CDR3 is TGCGCCAGCAGCCAAGATCCAGTCACGGGCAGGGATGGCTACACCTTC. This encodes CASSQDPVTGRDGYTF.

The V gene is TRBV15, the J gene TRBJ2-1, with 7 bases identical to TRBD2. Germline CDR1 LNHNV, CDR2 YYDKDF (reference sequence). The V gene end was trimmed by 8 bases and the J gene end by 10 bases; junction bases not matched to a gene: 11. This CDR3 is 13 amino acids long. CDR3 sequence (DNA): TGTGCCACCCGACTAACTAGCGTCGGCGAGCAGTTCTTC. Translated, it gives CATRLTSVGEQFF.

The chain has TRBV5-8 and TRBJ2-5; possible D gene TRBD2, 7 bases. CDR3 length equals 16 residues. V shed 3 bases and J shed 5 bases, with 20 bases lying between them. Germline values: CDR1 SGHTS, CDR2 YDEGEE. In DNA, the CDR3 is TGTGCCAGCAGCTCCGGCAGGAGGGGGGGAGAGGAGACCCAGTACTTC. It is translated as CASSSGRRGGEETQYF.

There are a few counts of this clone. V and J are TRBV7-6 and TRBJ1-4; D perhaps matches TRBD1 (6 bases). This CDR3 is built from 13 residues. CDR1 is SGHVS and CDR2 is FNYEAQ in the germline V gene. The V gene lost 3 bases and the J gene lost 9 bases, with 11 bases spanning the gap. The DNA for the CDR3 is TGTGCCAGCAGCTTTCCCGGACAGCAAAAACTGTTTTTT. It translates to CASSFPGQQKLFF. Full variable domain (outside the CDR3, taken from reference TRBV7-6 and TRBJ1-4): GAGVSQSPRYKVTKRGQDVALRCDPISGHVSLYWYRQALGQGPEFLTYFNYEAQQDKSGLPNDRFSAERPEGSISTLTIQRTEQRDSAMYRCASSFPGQQKLFFGSGTQLSVL.

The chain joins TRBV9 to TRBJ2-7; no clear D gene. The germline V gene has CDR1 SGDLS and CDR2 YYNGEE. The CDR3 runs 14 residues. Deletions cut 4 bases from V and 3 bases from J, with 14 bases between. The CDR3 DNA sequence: TGTGCCAGCAGCCCACAGCCAGGCCTCTACGAGCAGTACTTC. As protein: CASSPQPGLYEQYF.

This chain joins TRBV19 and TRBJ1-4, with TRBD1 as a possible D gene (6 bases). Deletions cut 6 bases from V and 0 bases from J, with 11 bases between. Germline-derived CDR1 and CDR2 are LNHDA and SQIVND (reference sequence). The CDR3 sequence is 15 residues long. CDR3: CASRQGRATNEKLFF. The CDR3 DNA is TGTGCCAGTAGACAGGGAAGAGCAACTAATGAAAAACTGTTTTTT.

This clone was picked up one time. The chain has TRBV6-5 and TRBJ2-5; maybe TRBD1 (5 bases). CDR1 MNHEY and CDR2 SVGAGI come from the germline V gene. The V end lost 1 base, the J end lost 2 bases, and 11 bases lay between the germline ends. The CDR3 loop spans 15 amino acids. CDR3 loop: CASSYFQGQQETQYF. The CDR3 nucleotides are TGTGCCAGCAGTTACTTCCAGGGCCAACAAGAGACCCAGTACTTC.

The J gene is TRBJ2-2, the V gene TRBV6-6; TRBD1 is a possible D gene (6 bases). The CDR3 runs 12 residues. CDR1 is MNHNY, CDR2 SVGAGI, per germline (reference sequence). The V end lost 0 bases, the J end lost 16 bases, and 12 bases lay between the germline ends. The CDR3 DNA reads TGTGCCAGCAGTTACTCCCAGGGGAGCCCGTTTTTT. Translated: CASSYSQGSPFF.

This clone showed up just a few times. The CDR3 spells CASSYSGRGFNEKLFF. For the CDR3, the DNA is TGTGCCAGCAGTTACTCTGGCCGGGGATTTAATGAAAAACTGTTTTTT. V and J are TRBV6-6 and TRBJ1-4; no clear D. The V and J ends lost 0 bases and 4 bases respectively, with 12 bases between them. Germline lookup yields CDR1 MNHNY and CDR2 SVGAGI (reference sequence). The CDR3 is made up of 16 amino acids.

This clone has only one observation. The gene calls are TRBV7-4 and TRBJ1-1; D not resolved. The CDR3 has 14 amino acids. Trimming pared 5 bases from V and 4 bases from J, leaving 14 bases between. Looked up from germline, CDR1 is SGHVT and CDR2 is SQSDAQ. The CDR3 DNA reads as TGTGCCAGCAGCCCCCGTGAGGGAACCACTGAAGCTTTCTTT. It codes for CASSPREGTTEAFF.

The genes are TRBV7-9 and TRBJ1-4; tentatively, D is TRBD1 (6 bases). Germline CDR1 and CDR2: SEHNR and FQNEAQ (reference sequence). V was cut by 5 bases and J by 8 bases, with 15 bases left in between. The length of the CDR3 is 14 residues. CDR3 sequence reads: CASSPGEGFEKLFF. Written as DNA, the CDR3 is TGTGCCAGCAGCCCAGGGGAGGGCTTCGAAAAACTGTTTTTT.

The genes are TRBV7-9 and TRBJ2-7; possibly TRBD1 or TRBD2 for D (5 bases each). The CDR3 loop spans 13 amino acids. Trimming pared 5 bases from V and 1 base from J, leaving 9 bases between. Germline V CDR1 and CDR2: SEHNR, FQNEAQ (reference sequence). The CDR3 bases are TGTGCCAGCAGCCTAGGGGAGTCCTACGAGCAGTACTTC. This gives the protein CASSLGESYEQYF. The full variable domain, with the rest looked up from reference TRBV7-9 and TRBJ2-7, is DTGVSQNPRHKITKRGQNVTFRCDPISEHNRLYWYRQTLGQGPEFLTYFQNEAQLEKSRLLSDRFSAERPKGSFSTLEIQRTEQGDSAMYLCASSLGESYEQYFGPGTRLTVT.

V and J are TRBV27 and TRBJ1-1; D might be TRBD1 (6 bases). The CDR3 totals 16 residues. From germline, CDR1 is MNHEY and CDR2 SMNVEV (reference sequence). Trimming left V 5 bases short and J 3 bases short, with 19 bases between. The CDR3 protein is CASSNYRATRDTEAFF. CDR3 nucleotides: TGTGCCAGCAGTAATTACAGGGCGACGAGGGACACTGAAGCTTTCTTT.

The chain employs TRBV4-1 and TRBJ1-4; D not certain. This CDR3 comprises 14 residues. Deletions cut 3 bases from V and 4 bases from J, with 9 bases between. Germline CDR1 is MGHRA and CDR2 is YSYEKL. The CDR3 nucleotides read TGCGCCAGCAGCCAGTTCGGGTTTAATGAAAAACTGTTTTTT. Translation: CASSQFGFNEKLFF.

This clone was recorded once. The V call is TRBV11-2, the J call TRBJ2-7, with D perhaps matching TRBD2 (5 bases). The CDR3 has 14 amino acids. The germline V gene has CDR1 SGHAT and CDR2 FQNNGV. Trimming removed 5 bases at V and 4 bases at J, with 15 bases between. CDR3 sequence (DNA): TGTGCCAGCAGCAGAGGTGAGGACTCATACGAGCAGTACTTC. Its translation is CASSRGEDSYEQYF.

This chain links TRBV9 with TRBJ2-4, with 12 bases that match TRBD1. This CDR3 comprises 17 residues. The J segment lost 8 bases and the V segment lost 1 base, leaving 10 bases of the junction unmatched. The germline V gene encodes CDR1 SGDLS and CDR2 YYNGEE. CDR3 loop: CASSVRDRGPIGDIQYF. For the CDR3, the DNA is TGTGCCAGCAGCGTACGGGACAGGGGGCCGATTGGGGACATTCAGTACTTC. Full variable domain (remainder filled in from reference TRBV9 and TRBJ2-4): DSGVTQTPKHLITATGQRVTLRCSPRSGDLSVYWYQQSLDQGLQFLIQYYNGEERAKGNILERFSAQQFPDLHSELNLSSLELGDSALYFCASSVRDRGPIGDIQYFGAGTRLSVL.

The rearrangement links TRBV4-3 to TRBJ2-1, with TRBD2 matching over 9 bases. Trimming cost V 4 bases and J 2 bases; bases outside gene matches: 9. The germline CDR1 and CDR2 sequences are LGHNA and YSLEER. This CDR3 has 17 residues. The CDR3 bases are TGCGCCAGCAGCCCTCGGGTAGCGGGGGTGACCTACAATGAGCAGTTCTTC. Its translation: CASSPRVAGVTYNEQFF.

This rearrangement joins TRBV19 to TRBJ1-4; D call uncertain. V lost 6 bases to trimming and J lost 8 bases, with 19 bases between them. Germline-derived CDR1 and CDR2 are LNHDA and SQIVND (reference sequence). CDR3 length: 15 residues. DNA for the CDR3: TGTGCCAGTAGCCACCCCGGAGGTCCGGGAGAAAAACTGTTTTTT. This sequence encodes CASSHPGGPGEKLFF.

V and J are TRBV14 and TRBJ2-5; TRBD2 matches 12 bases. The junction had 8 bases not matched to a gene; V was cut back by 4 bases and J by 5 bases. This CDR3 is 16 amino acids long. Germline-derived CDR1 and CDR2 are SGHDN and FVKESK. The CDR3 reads CASSRLGLAGLETQYF. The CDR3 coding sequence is TGTGCCAGCAGCCGGCTAGGACTAGCGGGGTTGGAGACCCAGTACTTC. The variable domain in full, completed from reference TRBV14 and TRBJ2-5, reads EAGVTQFPSHSVIEKGQTVTLRCDPISGHDNLYWYRRVMGKEIKFLLHFVKESKQDESGMPNNRFLAERTGGTYSTLKVQPAELEDSGVYFCASSRLGLAGLETQYFGPGTRLLVL.

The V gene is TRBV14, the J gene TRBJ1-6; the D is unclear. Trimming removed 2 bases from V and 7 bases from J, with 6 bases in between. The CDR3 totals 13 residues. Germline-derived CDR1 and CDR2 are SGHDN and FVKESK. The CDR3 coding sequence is TGTGCCAGCAGCCAAAAGGAGAATTCACCCCTCCACTTT. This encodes CASSQKENSPLHF.

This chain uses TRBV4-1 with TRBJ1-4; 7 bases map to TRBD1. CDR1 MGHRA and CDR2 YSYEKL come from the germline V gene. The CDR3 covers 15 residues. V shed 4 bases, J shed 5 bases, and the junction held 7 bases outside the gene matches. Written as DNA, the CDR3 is TGCGCCAGCAGCCCCGGACAGGCCACGAATGAAAAACTGTTTTTT. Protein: CASSPGQATNEKLFF.

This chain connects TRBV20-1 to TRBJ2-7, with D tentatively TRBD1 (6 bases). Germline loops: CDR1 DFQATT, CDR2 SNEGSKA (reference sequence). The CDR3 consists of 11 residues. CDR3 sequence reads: CRARGNHEQYF. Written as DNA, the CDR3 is TGCAGGGCCAGGGGTAACCACGAGCAGTACTTC.

CDR3 in DNA: TGCGCCAGCAGCCTGGGACAGAACAATCAGCCCCAGCATTTT. Translating it yields CASSLGQNNQPQHF. This chain joins TRBV4-3 and TRBJ1-5, with 7 bases that match TRBD1. Trimming removed 4 bases from V and 3 bases from J; junction bases left unmatched: 3. The CDR3 is made up of 14 amino acids. Germline CDR1 LGHNA, CDR2 YSLEER.

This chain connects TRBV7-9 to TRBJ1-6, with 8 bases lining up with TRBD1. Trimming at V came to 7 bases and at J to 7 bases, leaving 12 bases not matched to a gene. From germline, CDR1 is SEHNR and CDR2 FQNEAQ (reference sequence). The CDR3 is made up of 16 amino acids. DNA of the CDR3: TGTGCCAGCACCCAAGATCTAGGACAGGGAAATTCACCCCTCCACTTT. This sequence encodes CASTQDLGQGNSPLHF.

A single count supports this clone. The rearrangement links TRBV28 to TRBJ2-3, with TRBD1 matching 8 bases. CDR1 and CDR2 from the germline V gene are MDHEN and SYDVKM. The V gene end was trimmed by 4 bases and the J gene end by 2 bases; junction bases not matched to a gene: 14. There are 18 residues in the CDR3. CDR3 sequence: CASSSGWVDRELTDTQYF. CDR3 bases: TGTGCCAGCAGTTCAGGATGGGTGGACAGGGAACTCACAGATACGCAGTATTTT. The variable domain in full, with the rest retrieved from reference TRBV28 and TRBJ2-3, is DVKVTQSSRYLVKRTGEKVFLECVQDMDHENMFWYRQDPGLGLRLIYFSYDVKMKEKGDIPEGYSVSREKKERFSLILESASTNQTSMYLCASSSGWVDRELTDTQYFGPGTRLTVL.

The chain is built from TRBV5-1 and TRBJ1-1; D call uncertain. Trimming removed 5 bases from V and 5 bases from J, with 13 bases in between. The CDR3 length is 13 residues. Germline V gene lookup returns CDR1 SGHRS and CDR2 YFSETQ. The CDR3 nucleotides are TGCGCCAGCAGTTCAGAGCCGGAGACTGAAGCTTTCTTT. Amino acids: CASSSEPETEAFF. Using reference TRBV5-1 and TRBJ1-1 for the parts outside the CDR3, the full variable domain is KAGVTQTPRYLIKTRGQQVTLSCSPISGHRSVSWYQQTPGQGLQFLFEYFSETQRNKGNFPGRFSGRQFSNSRSEMNVSTLELGDSALYLCASSSEPETEAFFGQGTRLTVV.